The 20 T cell receptor beta chains below come from one sample, sequenced in a study of T cells after yellow fever vaccination. TCRdb used MiXCR to reprocess the 5' RACE reads, holding one entry per CDR3 protein. The data contain more than 300,000 distinct CDR3 sequences, around 4.5% of them seen just once; the ten biggest clones take up roughly 21%. Specimen: PBMCs, collected 15 days after the yellow fever booster vaccination. The receptors were sampled from a man between 18 and 35 years old who received the YFV17D yellow fever vaccine.

This rearrangement joins TRBV5-1 to TRBJ1-1; tentative D call: TRBD1 (6 bases). V was cut by 2 bases and J by 2 bases, with 10 bases left in between. The CDR3 is 14 residues long. Germline CDR1 is SGHRS and CDR2 is YFSETQ. The CDR3 region is CASSFRDTNTEAFF. CDR3 coding DNA: TGCGCCAGCAGCTTCCGGGACACCAACACTGAAGCTTTCTTT.

Only a few counts were recorded for this clonotype. The chain carries TRBV12-3 or TRBV12-4 and TRBJ2-7; D is perhaps TRBD1 (8 bases). The CDR3 runs 18 residues. V was shortened by 4 bases and J by 2 bases, with 24 bases between the two germline ends. In nucleotides, the CDR3 is TGTGCCAGCAGTTCTCAACCTCACAGGGGGGGGTATACCTACGAGCAGTACTTC. Translated, it gives CASSSQPHRGGYTYEQYF.

This clonotype was recorded many times. The V call is TRBV7-8, the J call TRBJ2-6, with a weak D call TRBD1 (6 bases). This CDR3 has 16 amino acids. V lost 8 bases and J 4 bases, leaving 18 bases between the germline ends. From germline, CDR1 is SGHVS and CDR2 FQNEAQ. The CDR3 loop reads CASAKFQGQGANVLTF. For the CDR3, the DNA is TGTGCCAGCGCCAAATTCCAGGGGCAGGGGGCCAACGTCCTGACTTTC.

Many counts were recorded for this clonotype. The chain couples TRBV6-2 or TRBV6-3 to TRBJ1-2; 8 nucleotides match TRBD1. The ends lost 6 bases at V and 4 bases at J; junction bases unmatched: 7. From germline, CDR1 is MNHEY and CDR2 SVGEGT. There are 14 residues in the CDR3. CDR3 bases: TGTGCCAGCAGATCTACCGGGACAGGCTATGGCTACACCTTC. Translating gives CASRSTGTGYGYTF.

This clonotype came up many times. The chain employs TRBV20-1 and TRBJ1-1; 11 nucleotides line up with TRBD1. V shed 6 bases, J shed 4 bases, and the junction held 7 bases outside the gene matches. This CDR3 comprises 14 residues. Germline-derived CDR1 and CDR2 are DFQATT and SNEGSKA (reference sequence). The CDR3 nucleotides read TGCAGTGCCCTTCGGGGGACAGGGGGCACTGAAGCTTTCTTT. This gives the protein CSALRGTGGTEAFF.

This clonotype was detected only a few times. This chain's CDR3 is CASSLVEGVRTGELFF. In DNA form, the CDR3 reads TGTGCCAGCAGCTTAGTAGAGGGGGTACGAACCGGGGAGCTGTTTTTT. The V gene is TRBV7-8, the J gene TRBJ2-2; D possibly corresponds to TRBD1 (6 bases). The CDR3 spans 16 residues. Germline lookup yields CDR1 SGHVS and CDR2 FQNEAQ. The germline V and J ends were trimmed by 1 base and 5 bases, with 14 bases remaining between them. The full variable domain, completed using reference TRBV7-8 and TRBJ2-2, is GAGVSQSPRYKVAKRGQDVALRCDPISGHVSLFWYQQALGQGPEFLTYFQNEAQLDKSGLPSDRFFAERPEGSVSTLKIQRTQQEDSAVYLCASSLVEGVRTGELFFGEGSRLTVL.

This clonotype came up many times. J is TRBJ2-4 and V is TRBV20-1; TRBD2 matches 12 bases. The CDR3 is 17 residues long. The germline V gene has CDR1 DFQATT and CDR2 SNEGSKA (reference sequence). Trimming cost V 6 bases and J 1 base; bases outside gene matches: 10. CDR3 in DNA: TGCAGTGCCCGTCCACTAGCGGGGGGCCGGGCCAAAAACATTCAGTACTTC. Protein: CSARPLAGGRAKNIQYF.

The rearrangement joins TRBV4-1 to TRBJ1-2; no reliable D call. CDR1 is MGHRA and CDR2 is YSYEKL in the germline V gene. The CDR3 is 17 amino acids. V lost 0 bases to trimming and J lost 4 bases, with 18 bases between them. CDR3 sequence (DNA): TGCGCCAGCAGCCAAGAGGTCCCCGTGGCCGACATCTATGGCTACACCTTC. The encoded protein is CASSQEVPVADIYGYTF.

This chain joins TRBV29-1 and TRBJ1-3; no clear D. The CDR3 covers 13 residues. CDR1 SQVTM and CDR2 ANQGSEA come from the germline V gene. Trimming cost V 1 base and J 4 bases, with 8 bases left between them. CDR3 in DNA: TGCAGCGTTGAAGTCCTCCCCGGAAACACCATATATTTT. Translation gives CSVEVLPGNTIYF.

The table lists this clonotype with a few counts. The V gene is TRBV4-1, the J gene TRBJ2-5, with a weak D call TRBD1 (5 bases). Per the germline V gene, CDR1 is MGHRA and CDR2 is YSYEKL. V shed 6 bases and J shed 0 bases, with 20 bases lying between them. This CDR3 has 17 residues. This chain's CDR3 is CASRRFPGYRHQETQYF. In nucleotides, the CDR3 is TGCGCCAGCAGACGATTCCCAGGGTACCGCCACCAAGAGACCCAGTACTTC.

This clonotype was seen ten or more times. The chain combines TRBV28 with TRBJ2-2, with 8 nucleotides matching TRBD1. The CDR3 runs to 15 residues. Germline V gene sequence: CDR1 MDHEN, CDR2 SYDVKM. The junction had 5 bases not matched to a gene; V was cut back by 4 bases and J by 4 bases. CDR3 nucleotides: TGTGCCAGCAGTTCAGGGGGCGCTTCCACCGGGGAGCTGTTTTTT. It is translated as CASSSGGASTGELFF.

The chain employs TRBV5-1 and TRBJ1-2; D ambiguous. Germline values: CDR1 SGHRS, CDR2 YFSETQ. The CDR3 sequence is 14 residues long. The V and J ends lost 2 bases and 1 base respectively, with 9 bases between them. In DNA form, the CDR3 reads TGCGCCAGCAGCTTCAACAGTTATAACTATGGCTACACCTTC. Translating it yields CASSFNSYNYGYTF.

This chain uses TRBV20-1 with TRBJ2-5; 9 positions match TRBD2. The CDR3 sequence is 14 residues long. V lost 2 bases, J lost 5 bases, and 6 bases stayed unmatched. CDR1 and CDR2 (germline): DFQATT, SNEGSKA (reference sequence). This CDR3 reads CSARLSGGHETQYF. For the CDR3, the DNA is TGCAGTGCTAGATTGAGCGGGGGGCACGAGACCCAGTACTTC.

This clonotype was picked up many times. The chain has TRBV15 and TRBJ1-5; tentatively, D is TRBD1 (5 bases). The germline CDR1 and CDR2 sequences are LNHNV and YYDKDF (reference sequence). CDR3 length: 15 amino acids. V was pared by 0 bases and J by 4 bases, with 10 bases between. In DNA form, the CDR3 reads TGTGCCACCAGCAGAGATTGGGCAGGGAATCAGCCCCAGCATTTT. Its translation is CATSRDWAGNQPQHF.

Only a few counts were recorded for this clonotype. The CDR3 bases are TGCAGTGCTAGTGGTGGCAGGGGGAACACTGAAGCTTTCTTT. Its translation: CSASGGRGNTEAFF. V is TRBV20-1 and J is TRBJ1-1; TRBD1 might be the D (6 bases). The CDR3 runs 14 residues. The V and J ends lost 3 bases and 1 base respectively, with 12 bases between them. Germline values: CDR1 DFQATT, CDR2 SNEGSKA (reference sequence).

This clonotype appeared many times. The rearrangement joins TRBV3-1 to TRBJ2-5, with D possibly being TRBD2 (5 bases). The CDR3 is made up of 16 amino acids. Germline lookup yields CDR1 LGHDT and CDR2 YNNKEL (reference sequence). V was shortened by 0 bases and J by 3 bases, with 14 bases between the two germline ends. DNA for the CDR3: TGTGCCAGCAGCCAAGATTGGCGGGCCCGGGAAGAGACCCAGTACTTC. Protein product: CASSQDWRAREETQYF.

This clonotype was observed a handful of times. J is TRBJ2-7 and V is TRBV7-2; D unresolved. The V gene's germline CDR1 is SGHTA and CDR2 FQGNSA. V was clipped by 0 bases and J by 3 bases, with 6 bases between them. The CDR3 spans 13 residues. This CDR3 reads CASSLASSYEQYF. The CDR3 DNA reads as TGTGCCAGCAGCTTAGCTTCTAGCTACGAGCAGTACTTC.

The table lists this clonotype with many counts. The gene calls are TRBV7-9 and TRBJ1-1; D gene ambiguous. Germline V gives CDR1 SEHNR, CDR2 FQNEAQ (reference sequence). Deletions cut 2 bases from V and 3 bases from J, with 10 bases between. The CDR3 contains 14 residues. CDR3 residues: CASSLSDGDTEAFF. The DNA of the CDR3 is TGTGCCAGCAGCTTATCGGACGGGGACACTGAAGCTTTCTTT.

This rearrangement joins TRBV11-2 to TRBJ2-5; 7 nucleotides line up with TRBD2. The CDR3 totals 15 residues. CDR1 and CDR2 (germline): SGHAT, FQNNGV. Unmatched junction bases numbered 2, after V lost 0 bases and J lost 1 base. CDR3 sequence (DNA): TGTGCCAGCAGCTTAGACTGGGGGGGCCAAGAGACCCAGTACTTC. Translation gives CASSLDWGGQETQYF.

This clonotype has only a few counts. V is TRBV7-9 and J is TRBJ1-1, with TRBD1 as a possible D gene (5 bases). Trimming took 5 bases from V and 10 from J, leaving 23 bases between them. This CDR3 has 15 residues. Germline CDR1 reads SEHNR; CDR2 reads FQNEAQ (reference sequence). The CDR3 loop reads CASSPAGPLYPAAFF. The CDR3 nucleotides read TGTGCCAGCAGCCCAGCGGGACCCCTTTACCCAGCAGCTTTCTTT.